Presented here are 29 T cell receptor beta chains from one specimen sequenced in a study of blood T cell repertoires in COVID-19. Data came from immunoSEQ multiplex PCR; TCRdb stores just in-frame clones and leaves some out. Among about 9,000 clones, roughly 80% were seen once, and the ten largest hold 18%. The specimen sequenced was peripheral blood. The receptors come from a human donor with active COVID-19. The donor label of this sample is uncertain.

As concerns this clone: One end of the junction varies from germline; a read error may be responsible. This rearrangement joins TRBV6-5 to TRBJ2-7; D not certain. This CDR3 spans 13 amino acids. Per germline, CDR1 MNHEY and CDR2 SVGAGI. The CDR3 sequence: CASSNSQNHEQYF. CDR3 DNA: TGTGCCAGCAGTAACTCCCAGAACCACGAGCAGTACTTC.

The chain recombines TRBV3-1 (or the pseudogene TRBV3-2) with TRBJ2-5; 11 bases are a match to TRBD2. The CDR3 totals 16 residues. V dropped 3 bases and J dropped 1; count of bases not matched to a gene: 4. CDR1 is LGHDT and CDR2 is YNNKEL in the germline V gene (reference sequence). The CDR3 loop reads CASSHAGTSGQETQYF. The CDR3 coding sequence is TGTGCCAGCAGCCATGCCGGGACTAGCGGCCAAGAGACCCAGTACTTC.

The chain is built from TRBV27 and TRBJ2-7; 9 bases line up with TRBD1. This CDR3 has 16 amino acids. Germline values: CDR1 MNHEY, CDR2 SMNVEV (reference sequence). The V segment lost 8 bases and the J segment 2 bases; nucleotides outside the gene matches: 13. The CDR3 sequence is CASWPLGGQGTYEQYF. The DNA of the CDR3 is TGTGCCAGCTGGCCTTTAGGGGGACAGGGCACCTACGAGCAGTACTTC.

The CDR3 reads CAWSPRGSGDSYEQYF. For the CDR3, the DNA is TGTGCCTGGAGTCCACGGGGTAGCGGAGACTCCTACGAGCAGTACTTC. This chain uses TRBV30 with TRBJ2-7; D perhaps matches TRBD2 (6 bases). This CDR3 is 16 amino acids long. The germline V gene encodes CDR1 GTSNPN and CDR2 SVGIG (reference sequence). V dropped 2 bases and J dropped 0 bases, with 17 bases sitting between them.

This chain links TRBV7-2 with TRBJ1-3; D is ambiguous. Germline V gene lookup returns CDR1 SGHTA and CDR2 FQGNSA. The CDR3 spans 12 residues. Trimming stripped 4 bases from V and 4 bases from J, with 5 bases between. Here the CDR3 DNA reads TGTGCCAGCAGCTCCGTGGGAAACACCATATATTTT. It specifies CASSSVGNTIYF.

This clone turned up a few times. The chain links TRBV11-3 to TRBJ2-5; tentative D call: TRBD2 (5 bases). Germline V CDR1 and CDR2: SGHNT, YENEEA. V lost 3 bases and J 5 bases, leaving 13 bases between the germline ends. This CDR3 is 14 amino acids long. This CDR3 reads CASSLVGSGETQYF. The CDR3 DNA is TGTGCCAGCAGCTTGGTAGGGAGTGGGGAGACCCAGTACTTC.

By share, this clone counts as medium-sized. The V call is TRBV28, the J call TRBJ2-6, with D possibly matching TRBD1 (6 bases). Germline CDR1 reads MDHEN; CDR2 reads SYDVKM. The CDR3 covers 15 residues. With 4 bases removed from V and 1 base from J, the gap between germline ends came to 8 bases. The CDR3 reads CASSYTGSGANVLTF. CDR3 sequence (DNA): TGTGCCAGCAGTTACACAGGGTCTGGGGCCAACGTCCTGACTTTC.

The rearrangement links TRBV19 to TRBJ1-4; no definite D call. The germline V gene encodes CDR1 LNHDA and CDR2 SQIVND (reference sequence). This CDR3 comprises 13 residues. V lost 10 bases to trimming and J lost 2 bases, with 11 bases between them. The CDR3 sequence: CAIIHCTNEKLFF. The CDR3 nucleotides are TGTGCCATAATCCACTGCACTAATGAAAAACTGTTTTTT.

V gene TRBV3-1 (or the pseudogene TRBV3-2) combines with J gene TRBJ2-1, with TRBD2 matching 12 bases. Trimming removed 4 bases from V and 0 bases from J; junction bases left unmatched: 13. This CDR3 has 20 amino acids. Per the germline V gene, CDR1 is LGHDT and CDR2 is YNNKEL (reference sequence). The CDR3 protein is CASSRQSGLAGQASYNEQFF. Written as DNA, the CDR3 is TGTGCCAGCAGCCGACAATCGGGACTAGCGGGCCAGGCCTCCTACAATGAGCAGTTCTTC.

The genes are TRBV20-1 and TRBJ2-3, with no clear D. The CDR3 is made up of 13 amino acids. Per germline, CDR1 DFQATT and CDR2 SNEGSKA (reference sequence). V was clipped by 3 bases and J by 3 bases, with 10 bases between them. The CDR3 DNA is TGCAGTGCTAGTAGAGGCGTAACAGATACGCAGTATTTT. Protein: CSASRGVTDTQYF.

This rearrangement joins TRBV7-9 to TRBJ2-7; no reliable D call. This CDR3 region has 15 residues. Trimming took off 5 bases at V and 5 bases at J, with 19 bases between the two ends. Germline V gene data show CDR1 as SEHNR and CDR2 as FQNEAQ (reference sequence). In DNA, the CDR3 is TGTGCCAGCAGCCCCCCTAAGCGAGAGGCCAACGAGCAGTACTTC. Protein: CASSPPKREANEQYF.

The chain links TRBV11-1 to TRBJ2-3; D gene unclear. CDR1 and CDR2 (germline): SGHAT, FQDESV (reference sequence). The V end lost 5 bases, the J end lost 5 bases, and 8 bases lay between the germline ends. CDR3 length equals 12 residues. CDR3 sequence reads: CASSLQQDTQYF. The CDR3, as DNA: TGTGCCAGCAGCCTACAGCAAGATACGCAGTATTTT.

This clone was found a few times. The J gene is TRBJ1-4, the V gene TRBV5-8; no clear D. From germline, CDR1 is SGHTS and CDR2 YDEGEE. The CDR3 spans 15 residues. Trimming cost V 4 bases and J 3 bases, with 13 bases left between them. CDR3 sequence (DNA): TGTGCCAGCAGCCTGAGGGAGCCGGCTAATGAAAAACTGTTTTTT. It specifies CASSLREPANEKLFF.

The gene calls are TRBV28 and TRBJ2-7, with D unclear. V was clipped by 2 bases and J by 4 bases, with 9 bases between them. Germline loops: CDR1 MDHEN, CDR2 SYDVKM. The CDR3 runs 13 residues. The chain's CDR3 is CASSLGRLYEQYF. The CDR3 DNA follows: TGTGCCAGCAGTTTAGGCAGGCTTTACGAGCAGTACTTC.

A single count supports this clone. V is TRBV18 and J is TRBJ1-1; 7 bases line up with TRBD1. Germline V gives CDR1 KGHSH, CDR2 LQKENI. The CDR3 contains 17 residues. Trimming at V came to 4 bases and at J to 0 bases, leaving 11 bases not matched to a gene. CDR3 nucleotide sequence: TGTGCCAGCTCACGTAACCGGGACAGAGAAATGAACACTGAAGCTTTCTTT. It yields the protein CASSRNRDREMNTEAFF.

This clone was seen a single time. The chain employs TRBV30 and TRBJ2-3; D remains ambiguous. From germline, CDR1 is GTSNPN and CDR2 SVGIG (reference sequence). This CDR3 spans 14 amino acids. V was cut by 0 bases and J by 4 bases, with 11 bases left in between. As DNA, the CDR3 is TGTGCCTGGAGTGTACTTTACTCCTCAGATACGCAGTATTTT. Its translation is CAWSVLYSSDTQYF.

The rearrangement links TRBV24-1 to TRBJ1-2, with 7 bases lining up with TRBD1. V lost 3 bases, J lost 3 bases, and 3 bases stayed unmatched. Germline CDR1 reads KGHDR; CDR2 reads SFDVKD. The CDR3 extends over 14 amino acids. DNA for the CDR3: TGTGCCACCAGTGATCGACAGGGCGACTATGGCTACACCTTC. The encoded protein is CATSDRQGDYGYTF.

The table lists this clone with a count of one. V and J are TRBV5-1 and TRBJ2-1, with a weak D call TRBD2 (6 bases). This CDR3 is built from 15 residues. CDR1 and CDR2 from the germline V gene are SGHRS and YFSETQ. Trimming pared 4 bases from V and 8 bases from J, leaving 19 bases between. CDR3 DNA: TGCGCCAGCAGCCTGGCTAGCGAACTTTCCCATGAGCAGTTCTTC. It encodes CASSLASELSHEQFF.

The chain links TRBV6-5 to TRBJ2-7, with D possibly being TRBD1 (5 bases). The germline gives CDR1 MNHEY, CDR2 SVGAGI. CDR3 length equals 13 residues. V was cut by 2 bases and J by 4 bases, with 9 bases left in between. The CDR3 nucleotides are TGTGCCAGCAGTTACCACGACAGATACGAGCAGTACTTC. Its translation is CASSYHDRYEQYF.

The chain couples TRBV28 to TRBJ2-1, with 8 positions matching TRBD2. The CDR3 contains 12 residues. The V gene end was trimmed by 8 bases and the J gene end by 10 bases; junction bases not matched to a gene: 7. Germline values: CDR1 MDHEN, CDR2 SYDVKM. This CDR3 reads CASYPTSGEQFF. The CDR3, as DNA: TGTGCCAGCTACCCTACTAGCGGCGAGCAGTTCTTC.

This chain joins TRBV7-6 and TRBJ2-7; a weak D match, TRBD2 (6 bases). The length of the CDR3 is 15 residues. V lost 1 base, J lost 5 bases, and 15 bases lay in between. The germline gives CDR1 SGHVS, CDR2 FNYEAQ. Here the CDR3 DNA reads TGTGCCAGCAGCTTAGGGGGCGCGACGGGGGACGAGCAGTACTTC. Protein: CASSLGGATGDEQYF.

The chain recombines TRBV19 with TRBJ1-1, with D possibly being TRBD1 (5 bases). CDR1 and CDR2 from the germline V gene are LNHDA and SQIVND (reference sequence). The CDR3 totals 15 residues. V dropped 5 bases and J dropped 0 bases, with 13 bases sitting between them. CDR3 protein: CASSHGGGMNTEAFF. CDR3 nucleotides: TGTGCCAGTAGTCACGGGGGGGGAATGAACACTGAAGCTTTCTTT.

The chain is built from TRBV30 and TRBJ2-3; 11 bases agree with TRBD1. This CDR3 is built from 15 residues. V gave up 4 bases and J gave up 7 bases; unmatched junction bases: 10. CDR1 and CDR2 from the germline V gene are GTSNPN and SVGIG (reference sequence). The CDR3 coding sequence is TGTGCCTGGACGAGCCGGGACAGGGGGATTTATACGCAGTATTTT. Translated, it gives CAWTSRDRGIYTQYF.

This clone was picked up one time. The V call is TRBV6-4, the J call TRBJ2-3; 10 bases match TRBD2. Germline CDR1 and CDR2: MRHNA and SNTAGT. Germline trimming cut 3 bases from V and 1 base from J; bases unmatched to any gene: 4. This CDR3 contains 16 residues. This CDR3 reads CASSEVAGGGTDTQYF. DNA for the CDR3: TGTGCCAGCAGTGAGGTAGCGGGAGGAGGCACAGATACGCAGTATTTT.

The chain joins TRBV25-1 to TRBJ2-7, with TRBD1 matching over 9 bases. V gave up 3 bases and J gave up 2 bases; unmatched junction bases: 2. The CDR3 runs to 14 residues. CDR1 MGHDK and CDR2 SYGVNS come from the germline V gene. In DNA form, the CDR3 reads TGTGCCAGCAGTGAGGGACAGGGAGCCTACGAGCAGTACTTC. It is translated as CASSEGQGAYEQYF.

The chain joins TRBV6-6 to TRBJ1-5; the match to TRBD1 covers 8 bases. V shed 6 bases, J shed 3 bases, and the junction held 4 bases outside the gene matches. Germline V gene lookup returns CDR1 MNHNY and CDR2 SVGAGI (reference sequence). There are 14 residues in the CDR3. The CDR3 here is CASSLGQDNQPQHF. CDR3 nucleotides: TGTGCCAGCAGCCTGGGACAGGACAATCAGCCCCAGCATTTT.

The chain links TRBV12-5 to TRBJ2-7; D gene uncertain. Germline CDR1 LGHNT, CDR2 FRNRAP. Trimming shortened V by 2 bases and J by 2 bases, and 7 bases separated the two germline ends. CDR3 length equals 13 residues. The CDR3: CASGLNPAYEQYF. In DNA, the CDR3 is TGTGCTAGTGGTTTGAACCCAGCCTACGAGCAGTACTTC.

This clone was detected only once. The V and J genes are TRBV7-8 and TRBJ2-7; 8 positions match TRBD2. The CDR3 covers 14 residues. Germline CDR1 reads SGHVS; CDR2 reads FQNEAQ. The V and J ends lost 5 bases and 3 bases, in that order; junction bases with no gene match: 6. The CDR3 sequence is CASSPGLGGYEQYF. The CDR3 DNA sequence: TGTGCCAGCAGCCCGGGACTAGGCGGCTACGAGCAGTACTTC.

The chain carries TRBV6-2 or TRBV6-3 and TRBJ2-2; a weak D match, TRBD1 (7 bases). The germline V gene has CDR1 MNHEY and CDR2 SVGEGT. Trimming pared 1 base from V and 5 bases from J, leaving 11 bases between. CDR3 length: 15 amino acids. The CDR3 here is CASSYWAGGTGELFF. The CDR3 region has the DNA TGTGCCAGCAGTTACTGGGCAGGGGGGACCGGGGAGCTGTTTTTT.